Below, 18 T cell receptor beta chains from the same sample are listed, as sequenced in a study of T cell repertoires in cytomegalovirus infection. TCRdb re-derived calls from the reads in MiXCR, one entry per CDR3 protein. The sample carries roughly 720,000 distinct CDR3 sequences, roughly 35% recorded once. Sequences were obtained from PBMCs. All receptors derive from a human donor in good health (CMV status not recorded). Some clones in this sample may be carry-over from other donors' samples.

This clonotype was picked up a small number of times. V and J are TRBV19 and TRBJ2-3, with D tentatively TRBD2 (6 bases). The length of the CDR3 is 14 residues. Deletions cut 9 bases from V and 1 base from J, with 14 bases between. Germline V gene lookup returns CDR1 LNHDA and CDR2 SQIVND (reference sequence). The CDR3 nucleotides read TGTGCCAGCCGAAAGGAGCGGGGCACAGATACGCAGTATTTT. This translates into CASRKERGTDTQYF.

In DNA, the CDR3 is TGTGCCAGCAGCGCGCCCGGGATCGAGCAGTACTTC. It translates to CASSAPGIEQYF. The chain joins TRBV9 to TRBJ2-7, with D possibly TRBD2 on 5 matching bases. The germline CDR1 and CDR2 sequences are SGDLS and YYNGEE. Trimming removed 3 bases at V and 6 bases at J, with 10 bases between. This CDR3 has 12 amino acids.

The rearrangement joins TRBV6-6 to TRBJ2-2, with no clear D. Germline CDR1 and CDR2: MNHNY and SVGAGI (reference sequence). Trimming shortened V by 0 bases and J by 6 bases, and 8 bases separated the two germline ends. This CDR3 is built from 14 residues. CDR3 nucleotide sequence: TGTGCCAGCAGTTACTCGGCGAGCTCCGGGGAGCTGTTTTTT. Residues: CASSYSASSGELFF.

This clonotype was seen a few times. V usage is TRBV7-9 and J usage is TRBJ1-4; D is uncertain. V lost 1 base to trimming and J lost 0 bases, with 3 bases between them. Germline-derived CDR1 and CDR2 are SEHNR and FQNEAQ (reference sequence). This CDR3 is 14 amino acids long. The CDR3 DNA sequence: TGTGCCAGCAGCTTAGACACAACTAATGAAAAACTGTTTTTT. It specifies CASSLDTTNEKLFF.

V and J are TRBV6-1 and TRBJ1-2, with 7 bases identical to TRBD1. J was trimmed by 3 bases and V by 5 bases; bases with no gene match: 6. Germline CDR1 reads MNHNS; CDR2 reads SASEGT. CDR3 size: 14 residues. The CDR3 region is CASSIRQGYYGYTF. Written as DNA, the CDR3 is TGTGCCAGCAGTATACGACAGGGTTACTATGGCTACACCTTC.

This chain connects TRBV15 to TRBJ1-6; TRBD1 matches at 7 bases. CDR1 LNHNV and CDR2 YYDKDF come from the germline V gene (reference sequence). The V segment lost 0 bases and the J segment 4 bases; nucleotides outside the gene matches: 3. CDR3 size: 16 residues. The CDR3 sequence is CATSRDPGGYNSPLHF. The CDR3, as DNA: TGTGCCACCAGCAGAGATCCAGGGGGGTATAATTCACCCCTCCACTTT. Variable domain in full (rest from reference TRBV15 and TRBJ1-6): DAMVIQNPRYQVTQFGKPVTLSCSQTLNHNVMYWYQQKSSQAPKLLFHYYDKDFNNEADTPDNFQSRRPNTSFCFLDIRSPGLGDTAMYLCATSRDPGGYNSPLHFGNGTRLTVT.

The chain has TRBV5-4 and TRBJ2-1, with 9 bases matching TRBD1. The CDR3 is 15 residues long. V shed 3 bases, J shed 4 bases, and the junction held 5 bases outside the gene matches. Germline CDR1 SGHNT, CDR2 YYREEE (reference sequence). CDR3 coding DNA: TGTGCCAGCAGCTCCAGGGACAGGGCATACAATGAGCAGTTCTTC. It translates to CASSSRDRAYNEQFF.

The chain recombines TRBV28 with TRBJ1-2, with D maybe TRBD1 (6 bases). Germline CDR1 MDHEN, CDR2 SYDVKM. This CDR3 is 12 amino acids long. Trimming removed 2 bases at V and 7 bases at J, with 8 bases between. CDR3 residues: CASSLQGTGYTF. DNA for the CDR3: TGTGCCAGCAGTTTACAGGGGACTGGCTACACCTTC.

The CDR3 DNA reads as TGTGCCAGCAGCCGCGTAGGCTCCTCGGGACAGCCCTCTGGAAACACCATATATTTT. Encoded protein: CASSRVGSSGQPSGNTIYF. The genes are TRBV28 and TRBJ1-3; 7 bases line up with TRBD1. CDR1 is MDHEN and CDR2 is SYDVKM in the germline V gene. There are 19 residues in the CDR3. V lost 6 bases, J lost 0 bases, and 17 bases stayed unmatched. Full variable domain (rest looked up from reference TRBV28 and TRBJ1-3): DVKVTQSSRYLVKRTGEKVFLECVQDMDHENMFWYRQDPGLGLRLIYFSYDVKMKEKGDIPEGYSVSREKKERFSLILESASTNQTSMYLCASSRVGSSGQPSGNTIYFGEGSWLTVV.

This clonotype occurred a few times. The rearrangement links TRBV5-4 to TRBJ2-7; TRBD1 aligns across 9 bases. The V gene's germline CDR1 is SGHNT and CDR2 YYREEE (reference sequence). The CDR3 consists of 15 residues. V lost 3 bases, J lost 3 bases, and 7 bases stayed unmatched. The chain's CDR3 is CASSSWGQGDYEQYF. CDR3 sequence (DNA): TGTGCCAGCAGCTCGTGGGGACAGGGAGACTACGAGCAGTACTTC.

V usage is TRBV30 and J usage is TRBJ1-2; D possibly corresponds to TRBD1 (5 bases). The CDR3 runs 12 residues. V was trimmed by 8 bases and J by 5 bases, leaving 15 bases between them. Germline CDR1 GTSNPN, CDR2 SVGIG (reference sequence). Written as DNA, the CDR3 is TGTGCCCTGGTTTGGGGGGAATATGGCTACACCTTC. This codes for CALVWGEYGYTF.

This clonotype has just a few counts. The chain has TRBV7-6 and TRBJ2-2; D possibly corresponds to TRBD2 (6 bases). V was trimmed by 5 bases and J by 3 bases, leaving 16 bases between them. Germline lookup yields CDR1 SGHVS and CDR2 FNYEAQ. The CDR3 spans 16 residues. CDR3 DNA: TGTGCCAGCAGCCATCCGGCGGGACTTGACACCGGGGAGCTGTTTTTT. Translating gives CASSHPAGLDTGELFF.

This clonotype was seen a handful of times. J is TRBJ1-5 and V is TRBV28; D is undetermined. The ends were cut back, 6 bases at V and 0 bases at J, with 12 bases in the middle. Germline CDR1 MDHEN, CDR2 SYDVKM. This CDR3 is built from 15 residues. CDR3 sequence: CASSLGWDSNQPQHF. The CDR3, as DNA: TGTGCCAGCAGCCTAGGGTGGGATAGCAATCAGCCCCAGCATTTT.

This clonotype was detected only a few times. The chain joins TRBV20-1 to TRBJ2-1; 7 bases match TRBD2. CDR3 length: 15 residues. The ends lost 6 bases at V and 4 bases at J; junction bases unmatched: 12. The V gene's germline CDR1 is DFQATT and CDR2 SNEGSKA (reference sequence). The CDR3 protein is CSAAFPGLTYNEQFF. CDR3 DNA: TGCAGTGCGGCCTTCCCGGGACTAACATACAATGAGCAGTTCTTC.

In this sample, this clonotype turned up a few times. The chain recombines TRBV5-4 with TRBJ2-7, with 8 nucleotides matching TRBD1. V lost 3 bases to trimming and J lost 4 bases; unmatched junction nucleotides: 9. The CDR3 is 15 amino acids. Germline V CDR1 and CDR2: SGHNT, YYREEE (reference sequence). CDR3 bases: TGTGCCAGCAGCTCAAAAACAGGGGGGTTGTACGAGCAGTACTTC. Translation: CASSSKTGGLYEQYF.

This clonotype was observed a handful of times. The genes are TRBV5-4 and TRBJ2-7, with D hard to call. CDR3 length equals 15 residues. The germline V and J ends were trimmed by 2 bases and 2 bases, with 14 bases remaining between them. Germline-derived CDR1 and CDR2 are SGHNT and YYREEE (reference sequence). For the CDR3, the DNA is TGTGCCAGCAGCTTATCGGGTGAACAGACCTACGAGCAGTACTTC. Its protein product is CASSLSGEQTYEQYF.

This clonotype was seen only a few times. This sequence joins TRBV7-9 and TRBJ2-6; D perhaps matches TRBD1 (6 bases). V dropped 1 base and J dropped 2 bases, with 21 bases sitting between them. Germline V gene lookup returns CDR1 SEHNR and CDR2 FQNEAQ (reference sequence). The CDR3 is 20 residues long. The CDR3 region is CASSLELRQVVFPGANVLTF. The DNA of the CDR3 is TGTGCCAGCAGCTTAGAACTCCGACAGGTCGTCTTCCCTGGGGCCAACGTCCTGACTTTC.

The chain couples TRBV15 to TRBJ1-5; D unclear. The CDR3 runs 12 residues. Germline V gene sequence: CDR1 LNHNV, CDR2 YYDKDF (reference sequence). Deletions cut 9 bases from V and 9 bases from J, with 15 bases between. CDR3 sequence (DNA): TGTGCCACTAAGGACGGTGGTGGGCCCCAGCATTTT. Protein product: CATKDGGGPQHF.